This T cell receptor (beta chain) comes out of a study of T cell responses to AZD1222 COVID-19 vaccine. This CDR3 is built from 15 residues. Germline CDR1 GTSNPN, CDR2 SVGIG (reference sequence). With V trimmed by 4 bases and J by 9 bases, 17 bases remained unmatched. The method was immunoSEQ multiplex PCR; TCRdb's version includes in-frame clones alone and lacks a portion of them. The sample includes roughly 150,000 clones, 80% to 95% seen only once; the top ten take about 3.7%. A few counts support this clone. J is TRBJ2-7 and V is TRBV30; 8 positions agree with TRBD2. This sequence was found in an adult in good health. This sample comprised peripheral blood, obtained on day 0 of AZD1222 vaccination. The CDR3 loop is CAWNPSGSVGRVQYF. The CDR3 region has the DNA TGTGCCTGGAACCCTAGCGGGTCCGTCGGGAGGGTGCAGTACTTC.